One and the same sample provided the 15 T cell receptor beta chains below, sequenced in a study of liver allograft versus peripheral blood T cells. About the research overall: Transplanted livers held T cell receptor repertoires, and these were compared with repertoires in recipients' peripheral blood.

TCRdb processed the reads anew with MiXCR; each CDR3 protein has one entry. The sample has around 9,000 distinct CDR3 sequences, about 19% seen once; the top ten hold around 23%. The receptors derive from a human patient who had a liver transplant. The graft donor may have contributed some T cells.

The chain has TRBV6-2 or TRBV6-3 and TRBJ2-1; D call uncertain. The V and J ends lost 2 bases and 10 bases respectively, with 6 bases between them. The CDR3 runs 11 residues. CDR1 is MNHEY, CDR2 SVGEGT, per germline. For the CDR3, the DNA is TGTGCCAGCAGTTACGGTCGAGAGCAGTTCTTC. It is translated as CASSYGREQFF.

This clonotype is medium-sized within its sample. The chain couples TRBV18 to TRBJ2-7; D not resolved. The CDR3 length is 12 residues. V gave up 1 base and J gave up 3 bases, with 4 bases separating them. Germline loops: CDR1 KGHSH, CDR2 LQKENI. CDR3: CASSPRGYEQYF. The CDR3 DNA is TGTGCCAGCTCACCACGGGGCTACGAGCAGTACTTC.

The chain has TRBV20-1 and TRBJ2-5, with 7 bases aligning to TRBD2. From germline, CDR1 is DFQATT and CDR2 SNEGSKA (reference sequence). Germline trimming cut 2 bases from V and 3 bases from J; bases unmatched to any gene: 9. This CDR3 contains 15 residues. The CDR3 coding sequence is TGCAGTGCTAGACAGCGGGAATGGGTCGAAGAGACCCAGTACTTC. This sequence encodes CSARQREWVEETQYF.

The rearrangement uses TRBV30 and TRBJ1-1; tentative D call: TRBD1 (6 bases). Trimming cost V 8 bases and J 2 bases, with 15 bases left between them. This CDR3 is built from 13 residues. CDR1 GTSNPN and CDR2 SVGIG come from the germline V gene (reference sequence). The CDR3 DNA reads TGTGCCAACGAAGGGGGGGAAAACACTGAAGCTTTCTTT. The encoded protein is CANEGGENTEAFF. Complete variable domain (other parts from reference TRBV30 and TRBJ1-1): SQTIHQWPATLVQPVGSPLSLECTVEGTSNPNLYWYRQAAGRGLQLLFYSVGIGQISSEVPQNLSASRPQDRQFILSSKKLLLSDSGFYLCANEGGENTEAFFGQGTRLTVV.

This chain uses TRBV4-1 with TRBJ1-2; 7 nucleotides line up with TRBD1. Losses at the gene ends were 5 bases for V and 0 bases for J; bases not matched to a gene: 6. The CDR3 extends over 15 amino acids. Germline CDR1 is MGHRA and CDR2 is YSYEKL. For the CDR3, the DNA is TGCGCCAGCAGCACCCGGACAGGTTCTAACTATGGCTACACCTTC. Protein: CASSTRTGSNYGYTF.

For this clonotype: This may come from a read error, since a much larger clone is one base off. V and J are TRBV10-3 and TRBJ1-2; the D gene is possibly TRBD1 (6 bases). The CDR3 sequence is 12 residues long. CDR1 and CDR2 from the germline V gene are ENHRY and SYGVKD. With 5 bases removed from V and 12 bases from J, the gap between germline ends came to 16 bases. This CDR3 is CAISCNHRVHTF. CDR3 nucleotides: TGTGCCATCAGTTGCAACCACAGGGTCCACACCTTC.

This clonotype counts as medium-sized. The V gene is TRBV14, the J gene TRBJ2-7; D might be TRBD1 or TRBD2, each matching 5 bases. CDR1 is SGHDN, CDR2 FVKESK, per germline. V was clipped by 3 bases and J by 6 bases, with 6 bases between them. The CDR3 runs to 11 residues. The CDR3 region is CASSHGGEQYF. The CDR3 DNA sequence: TGTGCCAGCAGCCATGGGGGCGAGCAGTACTTC.

The CDR3 protein is CASSSLGQGASQPQHF. Written as DNA, the CDR3 is TGTGCCAGCAGCTCGTTGGGACAGGGGGCGAGCCAGCCCCAGCATTTT. This chain connects TRBV7-9 to TRBJ1-5; 12 bases match TRBD1. Germline V lookup: CDR1 SEHNR, CDR2 FQNEAQ (reference sequence). V lost 4 bases and J lost 7; bases outside the gene matches: 8. The CDR3 is made up of 16 amino acids.

The chain links TRBV27 to TRBJ2-1, with D unresolved. The V gene's germline CDR1 is MNHEY and CDR2 SMNVEV (reference sequence). This CDR3 contains 16 residues. With 6 bases removed from V and 0 bases from J, the gap between germline ends came to 15 bases. This CDR3 is CASSPSMGSSYNEQFF. CDR3 DNA sequence: TGTGCCAGCAGCCCCTCGATGGGGTCCTCCTACAATGAGCAGTTCTTC.

The chain uses TRBV11-2 and TRBJ1-6; 7 nucleotides align to TRBD1. The V gene end was trimmed by 4 bases and the J gene end by 3 bases; junction bases not matched to a gene: 3. This CDR3 is built from 15 residues. Germline CDR1 is SGHAT and CDR2 is FQNNGV. CDR3 amino acids: CASSSTGLYNSPLHF. CDR3 bases: TGTGCCAGCAGCTCGACAGGGCTCTATAATTCACCCCTCCACTTT.

In its sample, this clonotype was seen a few times. The chain recombines TRBV7-9 with TRBJ2-2, with a possible D match to TRBD2 (5 bases). CDR1 and CDR2 (germline): SEHNR, FQNEAQ (reference sequence). Trimming took off 6 bases at V and 1 base at J, with 9 bases between the two ends. The CDR3 sequence is 14 residues long. As DNA, the CDR3 is TGTGCCAGCAGGGCTAGCCGGAACACCGGGGAGCTGTTTTTT. This codes for CASRASRNTGELFF.

In this sample, this clonotype is medium-sized. This chain connects TRBV15 to TRBJ2-7; possible D gene TRBD2, 6 bases. This CDR3 region has 14 residues. The germline V gene encodes CDR1 LNHNV and CDR2 YYDKDF (reference sequence). Trimming shortened V by 5 bases and J by 2 bases, and 13 bases separated the two germline ends. CDR3 DNA: TGTGCCACCAGCCGAAGAGGGACTGCCTACGAGCAGTACTTC. It translates to CATSRRGTAYEQYF.

This clonotype has more than one count but fewer than ten. The CDR3 region has the DNA TGTGCCAGCAGCTTAAGGAGGGATGGCGCGGGGGTTTACAATGAGCAGTTCTTC. Protein product: CASSLRRDGAGVYNEQFF. The rearrangement joins TRBV7-2 to TRBJ2-1; 7 bases agree with TRBD2. Germline V gene sequence: CDR1 SGHTA, CDR2 FQGNSA. CDR3 length equals 18 residues. The V segment lost 2 bases and the J segment 4 bases; nucleotides outside the gene matches: 14.

By sample fraction, this clonotype is medium-sized. The rearrangement joins TRBV15 to TRBJ1-2, with TRBD1 matching over 7 bases. V gave up 0 bases and J gave up 4 bases; unmatched junction bases: 5. There are 15 residues in the CDR3. Germline assignment: CDR1 LNHNV and CDR2 YYDKDF (reference sequence). The CDR3 nucleotides are TGTGCCACCAGCAGAGAGACGGACAGGCGCTATGGCTACACCTTC. This codes for CATSRETDRRYGYTF.

The chain couples TRBV2 to TRBJ2-7; 9 nucleotides agree with TRBD1. Germline CDR1 SNHLY, CDR2 FYNNEI. This CDR3 contains 15 residues. Losses at the gene ends were 5 bases for V and 5 bases for J; bases not matched to a gene: 10. CDR3 region: CASSSRQGEIDEQYF. The CDR3 DNA is TGTGCCAGCAGTTCCCGACAGGGGGAAATCGACGAGCAGTACTTC.